This TCR beta chain originates from a study of cytomegalovirus exposure and HLA in healthy donors. The CDR3 runs to 15 residues. Germline V gives CDR1 MGHDK, CDR2 SYGVNS. Trimming pared 5 bases from V and 0 bases from J, leaving 14 bases between. It was with 60 Vbeta and 13 Jbeta primers that the PCR ran. Sequencing used immunoSEQ multiplex PCR; TCRdb keeps in-frame clones, though not all of them. The table lists about 140,000 clones, 77% of them singletons. The chain links TRBV25-1 to TRBJ2-7; perhaps TRBD1 as D (6 bases). The source material was PBMCs. This sequence originates from a woman between 40 and 55 years old in good health and CMV-seronegative. CDR3 DNA sequence: TGTGCCAGCAGTACCCGACAGGTTAGCTCCTACGAGCAGTACTTC. Amino acids: CASSTRQVSSYEQYF.